This TCR beta chain was obtained from a study of CD8 T cells in Susac syndrome. Study information: Patients with Susac syndrome were, at the time of blood collection, therapy-naive, maintained on corticosteroids, or maintained on intravenous immunoglobulin alone. General study findings and limits: Regarding the TCR sequencing and HLA analysis, the study admitted that a relatively small number of individuals were involved.

With random hexamers, 0.5 to 1 ug RNA was reverse transcribed. Coverage of TCR beta CDR3 amplification by immunoSEQ multiplex PCR extended to 54 Vbeta and 13 Jbeta. TCRdb redid the calling of the immunoSEQ multiplex PCR reads with MiXCR, one entry per CDR3 protein. The sample consists of 150,000 to 200,000 distinct CDR3 sequences, 90% to 95% of them appearing once. The CDR3 contains 15 residues. J gave up 4 bases and V 4 bases, and 8 bases lay outside the gene matches. This clonotype has just one count. Its cognate antigen is unknown. Sequenced material: CD4+ T cells from PBMCs. The clonotype comes from a human donor with Susac syndrome. V usage is TRBV12-3 or TRBV12-4 and J usage is TRBJ1-2; 8 positions agree with TRBD1. CDR3 sequence reads: CASSSAATGAYGYTF. The CDR3 coding sequence is TGTGCCAGCAGTTCCGCCGCGACAGGGGCCTATGGCTACACCTTC.